The 3 T cell receptor beta chains reported below all come from one sample, sequenced in a study of Ad26.COV2.S vaccination and SARS-CoV-2 variants (dated by TCRdb to the early 2020s). Library preparation used the immunoSEQ multiplex PCR assay. What TCRdb holds here is the immuneACCESS table cut down to in-frame rearrangements. Part of the clones is not present; checked against another copy, under half of the missing clones reflect an unresolved V gene, and the others are unexplained. The sample has 350,000 to 400,000 clones on record, more than 85% of them singletons. Clones ranked in the top ten supply 3.5% of the sample. The treatment or condition label here, explained by the study, means: approximately 18 received Ad26.COV2.S at low or high dose, single or two shots; 5 received placebo; per-sample allocation not given. For vaccine and placebo recipients, repertoires were sequenced using samples collected on day 63 after the first injection.

The specimen was peripheral blood, collected in a trial of Ad26.COV2.S vaccine versus placebo. These receptors originate from a person aged 18-65 years who received the Ad26.COV2.S COVID-19 vaccine or a placebo.

The V gene is TRBV6-2 or TRBV6-3, the J gene TRBJ1-2; no clear D. V was clipped by 5 bases and J by 2 bases, with 9 bases between them. CDR3 length: 13 residues. The germline gives CDR1 MNHEY, CDR2 SVGEGT. This CDR3 reads CASSSADNYGYTF. CDR3 in DNA: TGTGCCAGCAGTAGTGCAGACAACTATGGCTACACCTTC.

The rearrangement links TRBV6-5 to TRBJ2-7; TRBD1 matches 8 bases. With 7 bases clipped from V and 4 bases from J, the junction kept 12 bases outside the gene matches. Germline V gene lookup returns CDR1 MNHEY and CDR2 SVGAGI. The CDR3 is made up of 15 amino acids. CDR3 residues: CASTGTGTGVYEQYF. The CDR3 DNA is TGTGCCAGCACCGGAACCGGGACAGGCGTGTACGAGCAGTACTTC.

The sample holds a few counts of this clone. The chain links TRBV7-8 to TRBJ2-7; TRBD1 is a possible D gene (6 bases). V was trimmed by 1 base and J by 6 bases, leaving 10 bases between them. Germline V gene data show CDR1 as SGHVS and CDR2 as FQNEAQ. CDR3 length: 13 residues. Here the CDR3 reads CASSLEGTSEQYF. CDR3 sequence (DNA): TGTGCCAGCAGCTTAGAGGGGACAAGCGAGCAGTACTTC. Using reference TRBV7-8 and TRBJ2-7 for the parts outside the CDR3, the full variable domain is GAGVSQSPRYKVAKRGQDVALRCDPISGHVSLFWYQQALGQGPEFLTYFQNEAQLDKSGLPSDRFFAERPEGSVSTLKIQRTQQEDSAVYLCASSLEGTSEQYFGPGTRLTVT.